The 31 T cell receptor beta chains given below trace back to one sample, sequenced in a study of cytomegalovirus exposure and HLA in healthy donors. The study ran its PCR with 60 Vbeta and 13 Jbeta primers. Using immunoSEQ multiplex PCR, the repertoire was profiled, and TCRdb retains in-frame clones only, with some absent. The sample yields approximately 69,000 clones, approximately 74% seen once. Sequencing was done on a sample of PBMCs. All receptors derive from a woman aged 25 to 45 in good health and CMV-seropositive.

V gene TRBV7-9 combines with J gene TRBJ2-1; TRBD1 aligns across 7 bases. The V gene end was trimmed by 5 bases and the J gene end by 5 bases; junction bases not matched to a gene: 6. The germline CDR1 and CDR2 sequences are SEHNR and FQNEAQ (reference sequence). The CDR3 spans 14 residues. The CDR3 sequence is CASSLRDRNNEQFF. In DNA, the CDR3 is TGTGCCAGCAGCCTTAGGGACAGAAACAATGAGCAGTTCTTC.

The chain is built from TRBV19 and TRBJ2-3, with D uncertain. Germline assignment: CDR1 LNHDA and CDR2 SQIVND (reference sequence). The CDR3 covers 12 residues. V dropped 3 bases and J dropped 4 bases, with 5 bases sitting between them. CDR3 amino acids: CASSIRSDTQYF. DNA for the CDR3: TGTGCCAGTAGTATCCGGTCAGATACGCAGTATTTT.

This clone was detected only a few times. The J gene is TRBJ2-7, the V gene TRBV4-3; 7 bases agree with TRBD2. Germline V CDR1 and CDR2: LGHNA, YSLEER. The V gene end was trimmed by 0 bases and the J gene end by 2 bases; junction bases not matched to a gene: 7. The length of the CDR3 is 16 residues. This CDR3 is CASSQDSNLAAYEQYF. The CDR3 nucleotides are TGCGCCAGCAGCCAAGATTCCAATCTAGCGGCCTACGAGCAGTACTTC.

The chain is built from TRBV10-3 and TRBJ2-7; possible D gene TRBD2, 6 bases. This CDR3 spans 12 amino acids. Germline values: CDR1 ENHRY, CDR2 SYGVKD. V was clipped by 4 bases and J by 6 bases, with 10 bases between them. The CDR3 DNA reads TGTGCCATCAGTGGCCCCGGGGGCGAGCAGTACTTC. Translation gives CAISGPGGEQYF.

The rearrangement links TRBV15 to TRBJ2-1; TRBD2 is a possible D gene (7 bases). The V gene lost 0 bases and the J gene lost 7 bases, with 16 bases spanning the gap. The CDR3 runs 16 residues. Germline CDR1 is LNHNV and CDR2 is YYDKDF (reference sequence). The chain's CDR3 is CATSRDRMGGGNEQFF. As DNA, the CDR3 is TGTGCCACCAGCAGAGATAGAATGGGAGGGGGGAATGAGCAGTTCTTC.

The genes are TRBV29-1 and TRBJ1-4; a weak D match, TRBD1 (6 bases). Looked up from germline, CDR1 is SQVTM and CDR2 is ANQGSEA. V shed 6 bases and J shed 8 bases, with 13 bases lying between them. This CDR3 has 12 residues. The CDR3 here is CSVAGQREKLFF. As DNA, the CDR3 is TGCAGCGTCGCCGGACAGAGAGAAAAACTGTTTTTT.

V gene TRBV28 combines with J gene TRBJ2-7, with D possibly being TRBD1 (5 bases). Looked up from germline, CDR1 is MDHEN and CDR2 is SYDVKM. V gave up 9 bases and J gave up 8 bases, with 17 bases separating them. This CDR3 has 12 amino acids. CDR3: CASGRSGSQQYF. The DNA of the CDR3 is TGTGCCAGTGGCCGCTCAGGGTCACAGCAGTACTTC.

This clone occurred a few times. The chain has TRBV15 and TRBJ2-7, with D perhaps matching TRBD2 (6 bases). V dropped 1 base and J dropped 6 bases, with 10 bases sitting between them. Germline V gives CDR1 LNHNV, CDR2 YYDKDF (reference sequence). The CDR3 consists of 13 residues. CDR3 loop: CATSRVGGGEQYF. The CDR3 nucleotides are TGTGCCACCAGCAGAGTCGGGGGAGGCGAGCAGTACTTC.

The V gene is TRBV30, the J gene TRBJ2-7; a possible D gene is TRBD1 (6 bases). V gave up 3 bases and J gave up 3 bases, with 12 bases separating them. Germline CDR1 is GTSNPN and CDR2 is SVGIG (reference sequence). This CDR3 spans 13 amino acids. CDR3 loop: CAWRYRDFYEQYF. The CDR3 region has the DNA TGTGCCTGGAGGTACAGGGATTTCTACGAGCAGTACTTC.

The chain carries TRBV4-1 and TRBJ2-7; 10 bases line up with TRBD2. This CDR3 contains 16 residues. Unmatched junction bases numbered 4, after V lost 0 bases and J lost 2 bases. Looked up from germline, CDR1 is MGHRA and CDR2 is YSYEKL. The CDR3 nucleotides read TGCGCCAGCAGCCAAGAGTCACTAGCGGGGCCCTACGAGCAGTACTTC. Its protein product is CASSQESLAGPYEQYF.

V is TRBV6-6 and J is TRBJ1-1; tentatively, D is TRBD1 (5 bases). Looked up from germline, CDR1 is MNHNY and CDR2 is SVGAGI (reference sequence). The CDR3 sequence is 12 residues long. V was clipped by 6 bases and J by 10 bases, with 15 bases between them. The CDR3 bases are TGTGCCAGCAGGGAGGGTGCAGGGAGAGCTTTCTTT. The encoded protein is CASREGAGRAFF.

CDR3 sequence: CASSELAGRNTGELFF. Written as DNA, the CDR3 is TGCGCCAGCAGTGAGTTGGCGGGTAGGAACACCGGGGAGCTGTTTTTT. V usage is TRBV10-1 and J usage is TRBJ2-2, with a tentative D call TRBD2 (5 bases). The germline CDR1 and CDR2 sequences are WNHNN and SYGVQD (reference sequence). V was clipped by 1 base and J by 1 base, with 10 bases between them. This CDR3 has 16 residues.

The rearrangement links TRBV18 to TRBJ2-7, with TRBD2 as a possible D gene (6 bases). This CDR3 has 14 residues. V lost 4 bases and J 6 bases, leaving 16 bases between the germline ends. From germline, CDR1 is KGHSH and CDR2 LQKENI. CDR3 residues: CASSRLRSEGEQYF. Written as DNA, the CDR3 is TGTGCCAGCTCACGCCTCAGGTCGGAGGGCGAGCAGTACTTC.

V is TRBV5-1 and J is TRBJ2-4; unclear D gene. The CDR3 is made up of 13 amino acids. Deletions cut 4 bases from V and 7 bases from J, with 12 bases between. Germline V CDR1 and CDR2: SGHRS, YFSETQ. CDR3 sequence reads: CASSTVSENIQYF. The CDR3 DNA sequence: TGCGCCAGCAGCACTGTCTCGGAGAACATTCAGTACTTC.

The rearrangement links TRBV4-1 to TRBJ2-2; TRBD1 matches at 8 bases. Germline CDR1 MGHRA, CDR2 YSYEKL. Germline trimming cut 3 bases from V and 3 bases from J; bases unmatched to any gene: 3. This CDR3 contains 15 residues. CDR3 coding DNA: TGCGCCAGCAGCCAGACGACAGGGGACACCGGGGAGCTGTTTTTT. It yields the protein CASSQTTGDTGELFF.

The V and J genes are TRBV5-8 and TRBJ1-1, with D maybe TRBD1 (6 bases). Per the germline V gene, CDR1 is SGHTS and CDR2 is YDEGEE. The CDR3 length is 14 residues. V lost 4 bases and J lost 0, with 10 bases in between. The CDR3 spells CASSQGTVNTEAFF. As DNA, the CDR3 is TGTGCCAGCAGCCAGGGGACCGTGAACACTGAAGCTTTCTTT.

V is TRBV7-9 and J is TRBJ1-5; weak D call: TRBD1 (5 bases). The CDR3 has 13 amino acids. In germline, CDR1 is SEHNR, CDR2 FQNEAQ (reference sequence). The V gene lost 5 bases and the J gene lost 4 bases, with 9 bases spanning the gap. Here the CDR3 reads CASSVGPNQPQHF. CDR3 coding DNA: TGTGCCAGCAGCGTGGGGCCGAATCAGCCCCAGCATTTT.

V is TRBV7-8 and J is TRBJ2-7; 10 bases are a match to TRBD2. CDR3 length: 17 residues. The trim removed 0 bases at V and 2 bases at J, leaving 7 bases unmatched. Germline V gene lookup returns CDR1 SGHVS and CDR2 FQNEAQ. The CDR3 DNA reads as TGTGCCAGCAGCTTAGCGGTAGCGGGAGGAGGACCCTACGAGCAGTACTTC. This encodes CASSLAVAGGGPYEQYF.

This clone appeared a few times. This specimen includes other DNA sequences encoding the same CDR3. The chain links TRBV30 to TRBJ1-5; D unclear. Trimming took off 0 bases at V and 4 bases at J, with 7 bases between the two ends. This CDR3 spans 13 amino acids. Germline CDR1 is GTSNPN and CDR2 is SVGIG (reference sequence). CDR3 protein: CAWSVQSNQPQHF. The DNA for the CDR3 is TGTGCCTGGAGTGTACAGTCTAATCAGCCCCAGCATTTT.

Only a few counts were recorded for this clone. V is TRBV6-5 and J is TRBJ1-1; TRBD1 might be the D (5 bases). V was trimmed by 8 bases and J by 7 bases, leaving 8 bases between them. This CDR3 region has 10 residues. CDR1 and CDR2 from the germline V gene are MNHEY and SVGAGI. The CDR3 sequence: CASGAIEAFF. CDR3 coding DNA: TGTGCCAGCGGGGCAATTGAAGCTTTCTTT.

The chain uses TRBV6-5 and TRBJ2-7; 7 positions agree with TRBD2. Germline-derived CDR1 and CDR2 are MNHEY and SVGAGI. The CDR3 length is 14 residues. V lost 7 bases and J lost 2; bases outside the gene matches: 8. The DNA of the CDR3 is TGTGCCAGCACCCCGGGTGGGAGGGCCTACGAGCAGTACTTC. It encodes CASTPGGRAYEQYF.

The J gene is TRBJ1-1, the V gene TRBV5-1, with D possibly TRBD1 on 6 matching bases. The germline V and J ends were trimmed by 5 bases and 4 bases, with 12 bases remaining between them. Germline V gene sequence: CDR1 SGHRS, CDR2 YFSETQ. The CDR3 covers 13 residues. DNA of the CDR3: TGCGCCAGCAGAGGACAGCAGAGCACTGAAGCTTTCTTT. Its protein is CASRGQQSTEAFF.

This chain connects TRBV2 to TRBJ1-1; 8 bases are shared with TRBD1. Germline assignment: CDR1 SNHLY and CDR2 FYNNEI. This CDR3 is built from 14 residues. J was trimmed by 7 bases and V by 6 bases; bases with no gene match: 10. The CDR3 sequence: CASSGQGSAGEAFF. In nucleotides, the CDR3 is TGTGCCAGCAGCGGACAGGGCTCCGCTGGTGAAGCTTTCTTT.

The chain is built from TRBV30 and TRBJ1-5, with 7 bases fitting TRBD1. There are 17 residues in the CDR3. CDR1 is GTSNPN, CDR2 SVGIG, per germline (reference sequence). Trimming took 5 bases from V and 4 from J; bases not matched to a gene: 17. This CDR3 reads CAWVRCTGTARNQPQHF. CDR3 in DNA: TGTGCCTGGGTAAGGTGCACCGGGACAGCCAGAAATCAGCCCCAGCATTTT.

This clone was picked up a small number of times. The chain joins TRBV10-2 to TRBJ2-7; D uncertain. With 2 bases removed from V and 2 bases from J, the gap between germline ends came to 7 bases. This CDR3 region has 13 residues. Germline V gives CDR1 WSHSY, CDR2 SAAADI. CDR3 nucleotides: TGCGCCAGCAGTGAGGGAGCTACCTACGAGCAGTACTTC. Residues: CASSEGATYEQYF.

This chain joins TRBV28 and TRBJ1-2, with D possibly TRBD1 on 5 matching bases. The CDR3 is 12 residues long. The germline V gene encodes CDR1 MDHEN and CDR2 SYDVKM. The DNA of the CDR3 is TGTGCGTCGCGGGGGGAGATAGCGGGCTACACCTTC. Its translation: CASRGEIAGYTF.

This clone was seen a handful of times. This chain links TRBV15 with TRBJ2-7; 9 bases line up with TRBD1. The V segment lost 5 bases and the J segment 2 bases; nucleotides outside the gene matches: 4. Per germline, CDR1 LNHNV and CDR2 YYDKDF (reference sequence). The CDR3 runs to 14 residues. CDR3 DNA sequence: TGTGCCACCAGCCCGACAGGGGGGACCTACGAGCAGTACTTC. This codes for CATSPTGGTYEQYF.

The table lists this clone with a count of one. The CDR3 bases are TGTGCCAGCTCACAGGGACAGTCCTGGCCCCAGCATTTT. It codes for CASSQGQSWPQHF. The rearrangement links TRBV18 to TRBJ1-5; 7 nucleotides match TRBD1. CDR3 length: 13 residues. V dropped 4 bases and J dropped 9; count of bases not matched to a gene: 6. CDR1 KGHSH and CDR2 LQKENI come from the germline V gene. Full variable domain (missing parts from reference TRBV18 and TRBJ1-5): NAGVMQNPRHLVRRRGQEARLRCSPMKGHSHVYWYRQLPEEGLKFMVYLQKENIIDESGMPKERFSAEFPKEGPSILRIQQVVRGDSAAYFCASSQGQSWPQHFGDGTRLSIL.

The rearrangement uses TRBV27 and TRBJ2-7; 9 nucleotides line up with TRBD2. V shed 5 bases and J 6 bases; nucleotides not matched to a gene: 5. Germline lookup yields CDR1 MNHEY and CDR2 SMNVEV (reference sequence). There are 13 residues in the CDR3. The CDR3 DNA is TGTGCCAGCAGTCGGCGGGAGGGGTCCGAGCAGTACTTC. It translates to CASSRREGSEQYF.

The CDR3 is CASSLTGYYEQYF. The CDR3 DNA follows: TGCGCCAGCAGCTTGACAGGGTACTACGAGCAGTACTTC. This rearrangement joins TRBV5-1 to TRBJ2-7, with D possibly being TRBD1 (6 bases). Per germline, CDR1 SGHRS and CDR2 YFSETQ. This CDR3 region has 13 residues. V was shortened by 1 base and J by 3 bases, with 8 bases between the two germline ends.

The chain has TRBV11-2 and TRBJ2-5; D is unresolved. The ends were cut back, 1 base at V and 0 bases at J, with 9 bases in the middle. Germline assignment: CDR1 SGHAT and CDR2 FQNNGV. The length of the CDR3 is 15 residues. CDR3 sequence reads: CASSLAVLYQETQYF. CDR3 bases: TGTGCCAGCAGCTTAGCGGTCCTCTACCAAGAGACCCAGTACTTC.